This TCR beta chain was sequenced in a study of tumor and adjacent non-tumor tissue in lung cancer. Across the study: Each sample yielded 3.5 million to 5 million productive TCRbeta reads on average.

Study results and caveats: TCR diversity was significantly greater in tumor than normal lung tissue.

A modified ARM-PCR protocol with three rounds of nested PCR amplified TCRbeta. TCRdb re-derived calls from the multiplex PCR reads in MiXCR, one entry per CDR3 protein. In the table there are 84,000 or so distinct CDR3 sequences, about three fifths of which are singletons. RNA was extracted from bulk tissue without any cell sorting. In its sample, this clonotype was seen many times. Its antigen is not identified. The CDR3 contains 15 residues. Germline V lookup: CDR1 GTSNPN, CDR2 SVGIG (reference sequence). Trimming cost V 4 bases and J 1 base, with 17 bases left between them. The V and J genes are TRBV30 and TRBJ2-7, with a possible D match to TRBD1 (5 bases). The source of this sequence is a man between 65 and 79 years old with non-small cell lung cancer. The sequenced material came from lung tumor tissue. CDR3 sequence (DNA): TGTGCCTGGACGCAGACAGCACAATTTTCCTACGAGCAGTACTTC. Encoded protein: CAWTQTAQFSYEQYF.